Listed here are 27 T cell receptor beta chains from one sample, sequenced in a study of CD8 T cells in ankylosing spondylitis. Study results and caveats: Typical of ankylosing spondylitis blood, it appeared, was a TCR beta motif of several highly homologous variants.

In TCRdb, the 5' RACE reads were re-called with MiXCR into one record per CDR3 protein. The sample holds a few hundred thousand distinct CDR3 sequences, 6% to 8% seen once. Their antigens are not known. Specimen: blood, either unsorted or a sorted T cell fraction (not recorded which). The source is a male donor with ankylosing spondylitis.

This clonotype showed up many times. The genes are TRBV20-1 and TRBJ2-7; TRBD1 matches at 8 bases. From germline, CDR1 is DFQATT and CDR2 SNEGSKA (reference sequence). This CDR3 has 15 amino acids. Trimming at V came to 3 bases and at J to 3 bases, leaving 10 bases not matched to a gene. The CDR3 loop is CSARVAGQALYEQYF. The DNA of the CDR3 is TGCAGTGCTAGGGTTGCGGGACAGGCCCTCTACGAGCAGTACTTC.

This clonotype was seen more than once but under ten times. The J gene is TRBJ2-7, the V gene TRBV19, with TRBD1 as a possible D gene (5 bases). This CDR3 contains 14 residues. Trimming left V 2 bases short and J 1 base short, with 9 bases between. Germline CDR1 LNHDA, CDR2 SQIVND (reference sequence). This CDR3 is CASSISDRSYEQYF. The CDR3 DNA reads as TGTGCCAGTAGTATAAGCGACAGATCCTACGAGCAGTACTTC.

The CDR3 protein is CAWAPGDGDTQYF. CDR3 nucleotides: TGTGCCTGGGCCCCCGGTGATGGAGATACGCAGTATTTT. V is TRBV30 and J is TRBJ2-3; no clear D. V was clipped by 5 bases and J by 5 bases, with 14 bases between them. Germline V gene sequence: CDR1 GTSNPN, CDR2 SVGIG (reference sequence). This CDR3 comprises 13 residues.

This clonotype has ten or more counts. The rearrangement uses TRBV10-2 and TRBJ2-5, with a tentative D call TRBD1 (5 bases). The germline V and J ends were trimmed by 4 bases and 2 bases, with 11 bases remaining between them. This CDR3 is 14 amino acids long. Germline CDR1 WSHSY, CDR2 SAAADI. Here the CDR3 DNA reads TGCGCCAGCAGTGCCTACAGGATGCAAGAGACCCAGTACTTC. Protein product: CASSAYRMQETQYF.

This clonotype was detected ten times or more. The chain couples TRBV7-9 to TRBJ1-2; D unclear. Germline loops: CDR1 SEHNR, CDR2 FQNEAQ (reference sequence). This CDR3 is built from 15 residues. V lost 1 base and J lost 7, with 16 bases in between. In nucleotides, the CDR3 is TGTGCCAGCAGCTTAGGTGGGAGGACCCCACGTGGCTACACCTTC. It codes for CASSLGGRTPRGYTF.

This clonotype was counted at least ten times. Because the CDR3 is missing its conserved closing phenylalanine or tryptophan, this is likely a read error. No DNA is shown, since the ends of the CDR3 on it are uncertain; the CDR3 is the one TCRdb lists. J is TRBJ1-2 and V is TRBV7-9. The V gene's germline CDR1 is SEHNR and CDR2 FQNEAQ (reference sequence). The CDR3 contains 9 residues when both ends are counted. CDR3 amino acids: CASSLEGKL.

The table lists this clonotype with a count of one. This may arise from a read error, as a much more abundant clone is one base away. The rearrangement uses TRBV20-1 and TRBJ1-1; D is unresolved. The V gene lost 3 bases and the J gene lost 11 bases, with 16 bases spanning the gap. The CDR3 is 12 amino acids. Germline CDR1 DFQATT, CDR2 SNEGSKA (reference sequence). As DNA, the CDR3 is TGCAGTGCTAGTACGGGCTTGTTTGGGGCTTTCTTT. It yields the protein CSASTGLFGAFF.

This clonotype was picked up many times. The CDR3 region has the DNA TGTGCCAGCAGCTCTAGGGGGGGATACGGGGAGCTGTTTTTT. As protein: CASSSRGGYGELFF. The chain has TRBV27 and TRBJ2-2; the D gene is possibly TRBD2 (7 bases). Germline values: CDR1 MNHEY, CDR2 SMNVEV (reference sequence). The CDR3 is 14 residues long. V lost 6 bases and J 7 bases, leaving 15 bases between the germline ends.

In its sample, this clonotype was seen a few times. V is TRBV5-1 and J is TRBJ1-6, with TRBD1 as a possible D gene (5 bases). Germline values: CDR1 SGHRS, CDR2 YFSETQ. The ends were cut back, 2 bases at V and 9 bases at J, with 18 bases in the middle. The CDR3 runs to 16 residues. The CDR3 loop reads CASSFSGKGISSPLHF. The CDR3 DNA follows: TGCGCCAGCAGCTTTTCAGGGAAGGGAATTTCTTCACCCCTCCACTTT.

This clonotype was found a few times. The chain uses TRBV9 and TRBJ2-6, with D possibly called TRBD1 or TRBD2 (5 bases each). Germline V CDR1 and CDR2: SGDLS, YYNGEE. The CDR3 totals 12 residues. The ends were cut back, 2 bases at V and 13 bases at J, with 10 bases in the middle. CDR3 DNA sequence: TGTGCCAGCAGCGTTCCCTGGGGGGTCCTGACTTTC. This translates into CASSVPWGVLTF.

The table lists this clonotype with many counts. The chain combines TRBV7-9 with TRBJ2-7; 11 bases line up with TRBD1. Looked up from germline, CDR1 is SEHNR and CDR2 is FQNEAQ (reference sequence). Trimming took 5 bases from V and 7 from J; bases not matched to a gene: 7. This CDR3 contains 14 residues. The CDR3 region has the DNA TGTGCCAGCAGCCCGAGGACAGGGGGCGATGAGCAGTACTTC. Translating it yields CASSPRTGGDEQYF. The full variable domain, rest sourced from reference TRBV7-9 and TRBJ2-7, is DTGVSQNPRHKITKRGQNVTFRCDPISEHNRLYWYRQTLGQGPEFLTYFQNEAQLEKSRLLSDRFSAERPKGSFSTLEIQRTEQGDSAMYLCASSPRTGGDEQYFGPGTRLTVT.

This clonotype was counted ten times or more. The chain is built from TRBV27 and TRBJ1-6; 7 bases agree with TRBD1. Germline V gives CDR1 MNHEY, CDR2 SMNVEV (reference sequence). V gave up 8 bases and J gave up 10 bases; unmatched junction bases: 8. CDR3 length: 13 amino acids. This CDR3 is CASSTGFWSPLHF. CDR3 in DNA: TGTGCCAGCTCGACAGGGTTTTGGTCACCCCTCCACTTT.

This chain connects TRBV20-1 to TRBJ2-5, with D possibly TRBD2 on 6 matching bases. There are 16 residues in the CDR3. With 1 base removed from V and 2 bases from J, the gap between germline ends came to 17 bases. Germline V gives CDR1 DFQATT, CDR2 SNEGSKA (reference sequence). CDR3 loop: CSARARRGLSQETQYF. The CDR3 DNA sequence: TGCAGTGCTAGAGCGAGAAGGGGACTCTCACAAGAGACCCAGTACTTC.

This clonotype appeared many times. This chain links TRBV4-3 with TRBJ2-7; D possibly corresponds to TRBD2 (6 bases). Germline-derived CDR1 and CDR2 are LGHNA and YSLEER. The CDR3 loop spans 14 amino acids. Trimming took off 6 bases at V and 6 bases at J, with 18 bases between the two ends. The CDR3 DNA follows: TGCGCCAGCAGTCGATGGGACTCGCTTTCCGAGCAGTACTTC. This codes for CASSRWDSLSEQYF.

This clonotype has a count of ten or more. The CDR3, as DNA: TGTGCCAGCAGCCCAGGGACGGGTATGGAGCAAGCTTTCTTT. This codes for CASSPGTGMEQAFF. The chain employs TRBV4-2 and TRBJ1-1; tentatively, D is TRBD1 (5 bases). Trimming took 4 bases from V and 9 from J, leaving 18 bases between them. The CDR3 runs to 14 residues. CDR1 is LGHNA, CDR2 YNFKEQ, per germline.

The sample holds a few counts of this clonotype. The genes are TRBV2 and TRBJ2-2; D possibly corresponds to TRBD2 (6 bases). The CDR3 loop spans 14 amino acids. Germline V gives CDR1 SNHLY, CDR2 FYNNEI. Trimming removed 7 bases at V and 7 bases at J, with 16 bases between. The CDR3 sequence is CASTRRGGRGELFF. In nucleotides, the CDR3 is TGTGCCAGCACCCGGAGGGGTGGACGCGGGGAGCTGTTTTTT. Supplemented by reference TRBV2 and TRBJ2-2, the full variable domain reads EPEVTQTPSHQVTQMGQEVILRCVPISNHLYFYWYRQILGQKVEFLVSFYNNEISEKSEIFDDQFSVERPDGSNFTLKIRSTKLEDSAMYFCASTRRGGRGELFFGEGSRLTVL.

CDR3 region: CASSRDRVGDNEQFF. The CDR3 DNA reads TGTGCCAGCAGCCGAGACAGGGTTGGAGACAATGAGCAGTTCTTC. V gene TRBV7-9 combines with J gene TRBJ2-1, with TRBD1 matching over 7 bases. The CDR3 has 15 residues. V trimming: 5 bases; J trimming: 5 bases; junction bases outside the gene matches: 9. Per germline, CDR1 SEHNR and CDR2 FQNEAQ (reference sequence).

This clonotype was counted many times. The chain is built from TRBV20-1 and TRBJ2-5; the D is unclear. The CDR3 totals 11 residues. V dropped 5 bases and J dropped 7 bases, with 11 bases sitting between them. Germline lookup yields CDR1 DFQATT and CDR2 SNEGSKA (reference sequence). CDR3 DNA sequence: TGCAGTGCTGGGCTTTCGTGGACCCAGTACTTC. As protein: CSAGLSWTQYF.

This clonotype was recorded many times. The CDR3 region is CAPGSSSGTDTQYF. The CDR3 DNA reads TGCGCCCCAGGGTCGTCTAGCGGGACAGATACGCAGTATTTT. This chain joins TRBV5-1 and TRBJ2-3; 8 nucleotides align to TRBD2. Germline V CDR1 and CDR2: SGHRS, YFSETQ. The CDR3 is 14 residues long. V lost 10 bases and J lost 3; bases outside the gene matches: 10.

The chain joins TRBV4-3 to TRBJ2-1, with D maybe TRBD2 (6 bases). The germline V gene encodes CDR1 LGHNA and CDR2 YSLEER. This CDR3 region has 18 residues. V was shortened by 0 bases and J by 3 bases, with 18 bases between the two germline ends. The CDR3 DNA sequence: TGCGCCAGCAGCCAAGATTTTTATGGGCGGGATAACTACAATGAGCAGTTCTTC. It yields the protein CASSQDFYGRDNYNEQFF.

This clonotype was seen more than once but under ten times. The rearrangement uses TRBV6-2 or TRBV6-3 and TRBJ2-1; D not resolved. In germline, CDR1 is MNHEY, CDR2 SVGEGT. V was pared by 2 bases and J by 5 bases, with 13 bases between. This CDR3 is built from 15 residues. The CDR3 DNA reads TGTGCCAGCAGTTACGCCCGTTCACCTGACAATGAGCAGTTCTTC. As protein: CASSYARSPDNEQFF.

This clonotype has ten or more counts. The CDR3 is CSAGEGAFF. The CDR3 bases are TGCAGCGCGGGGGAAGGGGCTTTCTTT. The chain employs TRBV29-1 and TRBJ1-1, with a possible D match to TRBD1 (5 bases). The germline V and J ends were trimmed by 7 bases and 11 bases, with 11 bases remaining between them. This CDR3 is built from 9 residues. Germline assignment: CDR1 SQVTM and CDR2 ANQGSEA.

This clonotype was seen repeatedly, ten times or more. The J gene is TRBJ2-5, the V gene TRBV2; no clear D gene. CDR1 and CDR2 from the germline V gene are SNHLY and FYNNEI. The CDR3 is 13 amino acids. V was cut by 3 bases and J by 0 bases, with 5 bases left in between. This chain's CDR3 is CASSEVNQETQYF. DNA for the CDR3: TGTGCCAGCAGTGAGGTGAACCAAGAGACCCAGTACTTC.

This clonotype has a count of ten or more. V gene TRBV4-2 combines with J gene TRBJ2-7; no reliable D call. Per germline, CDR1 LGHNA and CDR2 YNFKEQ. The V end lost 0 bases, the J end lost 3 bases, and 9 bases lay between the germline ends. This CDR3 has 14 residues. The CDR3 coding sequence is TGTGCCAGCAGCCAAGATAAGGGCTTCTACGAGCAGTACTTC. Amino acid sequence: CASSQDKGFYEQYF.

This clonotype was picked up many times. The rearrangement links TRBV4-3 to TRBJ2-1; tentative D call: TRBD2 (5 bases). Trimming removed 4 bases from V and 6 bases from J, with 13 bases in between. Germline CDR1 is LGHNA and CDR2 is YSLEER. The CDR3 contains 14 residues. This chain's CDR3 is CASSLAGEVNEQFF. CDR3 sequence (DNA): TGCGCCAGCAGCCTGGCGGGCGAGGTCAATGAGCAGTTCTTC.

This clonotype has a count of ten or more. V is TRBV4-1 and J is TRBJ2-7; D may be TRBD2 (6 bases). This CDR3 has 14 amino acids. The V gene's germline CDR1 is MGHRA and CDR2 YSYEKL. V was pared by 4 bases and J by 3 bases, with 13 bases between. The CDR3 sequence: CASSLREMGYEQYF. The CDR3 DNA sequence: TGCGCCAGCAGCCTTCGGGAGATGGGCTACGAGCAGTACTTC.

In its sample, this clonotype was seen many times. The rearrangement uses TRBV7-2 and TRBJ1-1; D ambiguous. Germline V gives CDR1 SGHTA, CDR2 FQGNSA. The V and J ends lost 2 bases and 4 bases respectively, with 11 bases between them. This CDR3 is built from 14 residues. CDR3 in amino acids: CASSLTGSSTEAFF. The DNA for the CDR3 is TGTGCCAGCAGCTTAACTGGGTCATCCACTGAAGCTTTCTTT.